The 2 T cell receptor beta chains below come from one sample, sequenced in a study of Graves' ophthalmopathy and Graves' hyperthyroidism. Using RNA transcripts, the TCR beta CDR3 regions were amplified. A first-round RT-PCR used HTBI primers, followed by a second-round multiplex PCR. TCRdb processed the multiplex PCR reads anew with MiXCR; each CDR3 protein has one entry. The sample has over a million distinct CDR3 sequences, 35% to 40% seen once. The sample taken for sequencing was peripheral blood or thyroid tissue (not recorded which). The receptors originated from an adult man with Graves' hyperthyroidism.

The table lists this clonotype with many counts. The rearrangement links TRBV10-3 to TRBJ2-7, with 8 bases that match TRBD2. The CDR3 spans 13 residues. The germline gives CDR1 ENHRY, CDR2 SYGVKD. V lost 6 bases and J lost 3; bases outside the gene matches: 4. The CDR3 loop reads CAIRGSGNYEQYF. The CDR3 bases are TGTGCCATCAGAGGTAGCGGGAACTACGAGCAGTACTTC.

This clonotype was counted a few times. The gene calls are TRBV9 and TRBJ2-2; D gene unclear. Trimming left V 4 bases short and J 5 bases short, with 9 bases between. Germline V CDR1 and CDR2: SGDLS, YYNGEE. The CDR3 is 13 amino acids. CDR3 DNA: TGTGCCAGCAGCCATTATGCAACCGGGGAGCTGTTTTTT. This codes for CASSHYATGELFF. The full variable domain, with the rest looked up from reference TRBV9 and TRBJ2-2, is DSGVTQTPKHLITATGQRVTLRCSPRSGDLSVYWYQQSLDQGLQFLIQYYNGEERAKGNILERFSAQQFPDLHSELNLSSLELGDSALYFCASSHYATGELFFGEGSRLTVL.